This T cell receptor (beta chain) was sequenced for a study of CD8+ T cells in alopecia areata. The overall study: The study gave treated patients oral tofacitinib at 5 to 10 mg twice daily. Study outcomes and limitations: Researchers report lesional scalp, most notably alopecia totalis/universalis, outstripped normal scalp in clonality. The study found tofacitinib significantly decreased scalp clonality and expanded CD8+ clones among the top 100.

Treatment defined: oral pan-JAK inhibitor, 5-10 mg twice daily. CDR3 size: 14 residues. V was shortened by 3 bases and J by 5 bases, with 11 bases between the two germline ends. The germline V gene has CDR1 MNHEY and CDR2 SMNVEV (reference sequence). A remark on this clone: Its cognate antigen is unknown.

RNA extraction and reverse transcription yielded cDNA as sequencing template. Some clones are missing from TCRdb's copy, which holds only in-frame ones; the method was immunoSEQ multiplex PCR. This table holds approximately 200,000 clones, roughly three fifths found once. This rearrangement joins TRBV27 to TRBJ1-5; tentative D call: TRBD1 (6 bases). The sequence was obtained from a human donor with alopecia areata. The starting material was CD4+ T cells sorted from blood, obtained at week 4, from a patient treated with tofacitinib. As DNA, the CDR3 is TGTGCCAGCAGTTTTAACGGGGGGCATCAGCCCCAGCATTTT. Protein product: CASSFNGGHQPQHF.